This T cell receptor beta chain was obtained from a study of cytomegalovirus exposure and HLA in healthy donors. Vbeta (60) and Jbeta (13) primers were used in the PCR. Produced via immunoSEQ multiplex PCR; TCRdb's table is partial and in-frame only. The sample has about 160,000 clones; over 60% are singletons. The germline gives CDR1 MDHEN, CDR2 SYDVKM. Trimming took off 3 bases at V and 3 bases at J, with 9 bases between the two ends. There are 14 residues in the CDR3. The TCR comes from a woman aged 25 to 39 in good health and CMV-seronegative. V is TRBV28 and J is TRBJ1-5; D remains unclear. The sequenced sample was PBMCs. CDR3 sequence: CASSLEDVNQPQHF. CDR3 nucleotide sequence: TGTGCCAGCAGTTTGGAGGATGTCAATCAGCCCCAGCATTTT.